Shown below are 20 T cell receptor beta chains from a single sample sequenced in a study of PD-L1 blockade in urothelial cancer. Only in-frame clones appear in the TCRdb table, and some are missing; sequencing was by immunoSEQ multiplex PCR. The sample has approximately 48,000 clones; more than 75% are singletons. Source: PBMCs, taken around atezolizumab (anti-PD-L1) treatment. The receptors shown here come from a man aged 60 to 75 with urothelial cancer.

V and J are TRBV6-1 and TRBJ2-3; 8 bases match TRBD1. CDR3 length equals 16 residues. Germline CDR1 reads MNHNS; CDR2 reads SASEGT. Trimming cost V 2 bases and J 1 base; bases outside gene matches: 5. CDR3 coding DNA: TGTGCCAGCAGTGAACGGCCGGGACAGGGCACAGATACGCAGTATTTT. It encodes CASSERPGQGTDTQYF.

The chain joins TRBV9 to TRBJ1-1; tentative D call: TRBD1 (6 bases). This CDR3 has 13 residues. The germline CDR1 and CDR2 sequences are SGDLS and YYNGEE. The V end lost 1 base, the J end lost 5 bases, and 9 bases lay between the germline ends. The CDR3 nucleotides read TGTGCCAGCAGCGTATTCAGGGGAACTGAAGCTTTCTTT. Its protein is CASSVFRGTEAFF.

This sequence joins TRBV6-1 and TRBJ2-7; D may be TRBD1 (6 bases). Trimming cost V 3 bases and J 1 base, with 19 bases left between them. The CDR3 has 17 residues. Germline-derived CDR1 and CDR2 are MNHNS and SASEGT. This CDR3 is CASSDKQGWISSYEQYF. CDR3 coding DNA: TGTGCCAGCAGTGATAAACAGGGTTGGATAAGTTCCTACGAGCAGTACTTC.

The CDR3: CASSSTGGSGYTF. In nucleotides, the CDR3 is TGTGCCAGCAGCTCGACAGGGGGGAGCGGCTACACCTTC. The chain uses TRBV11-2 and TRBJ1-2; 9 bases match TRBD1. Trimming took 4 bases from V and 8 from J; bases not matched to a gene: 5. The CDR3 totals 13 residues. Germline CDR1 reads SGHAT; CDR2 reads FQNNGV.

The chain couples TRBV5-1 to TRBJ1-3, with 9 bases matching TRBD1. Germline V CDR1 and CDR2: SGHRS, YFSETQ. The length of the CDR3 is 15 residues. Germline trimming cut 2 bases from V and 8 bases from J; bases unmatched to any gene: 8. The CDR3 here is CASSFQDRGVDTIYF. In DNA, the CDR3 is TGCGCCAGCAGCTTCCAGGACAGGGGCGTAGACACCATATATTTT.

The J gene is TRBJ2-1, the V gene TRBV4-1, with D possibly TRBD1 on 6 matching bases. Trimming shortened V by 2 bases and J by 7 bases, and 15 bases separated the two germline ends. The V gene's germline CDR1 is MGHRA and CDR2 YSYEKL. The length of the CDR3 is 15 residues. CDR3 DNA sequence: TGCGCCAGCAGCCAAACCGGGACAAACAATAATGAGCAGTTCTTC. Translation: CASSQTGTNNNEQFF.

This CDR3 is CASSQEVSGSVVPQSYNEQFF. In DNA form, the CDR3 reads TGTGCCAGCAGCCAAGAAGTGAGCGGGAGTGTTGTGCCACAATCGTACAATGAGCAGTTCTTC. J is TRBJ2-1 and V is TRBV4-2, with TRBD2 identical over 8 bases. Trimming took 0 bases from V and 4 from J; bases not matched to a gene: 20. CDR1 is LGHNA and CDR2 is YNFKEQ in the germline V gene. The CDR3 consists of 21 residues.

Turning to this clone: This sample also contains other DNA sequences that code for the same CDR3. The chain carries TRBV28 and TRBJ2-7, with D maybe TRBD1 (5 bases). Germline CDR1 reads MDHEN; CDR2 reads SYDVKM. This CDR3 has 11 residues. V was clipped by 7 bases and J by 3 bases, with 7 bases between them. The CDR3 here is CASTQGYEQYF. The DNA for the CDR3 is TGTGCCAGCACGCAGGGCTACGAGCAGTACTTC. The complete variable domain, with remaining parts taken from reference TRBV28 and TRBJ2-7, reads DVKVTQSSRYLVKRTGEKVFLECVQDMDHENMFWYRQDPGLGLRLIYFSYDVKMKEKGDIPEGYSVSREKKERFSLILESASTNQTSMYLCASTQGYEQYFGPGTRLTVT.

This clone was counted between two and nine times. The V gene is TRBV5-1, the J gene TRBJ2-3; perhaps TRBD2 as D (6 bases). This CDR3 has 13 amino acids. The V end lost 6 bases, the J end lost 6 bases, and 14 bases lay between the germline ends. The germline gives CDR1 SGHRS, CDR2 YFSETQ. CDR3 in amino acids: CASNSGEVDTQYF. The CDR3 DNA follows: TGCGCCAGCAATAGCGGAGAGGTCGATACGCAGTATTTT. The whole variable domain, filled in from reference TRBV5-1 and TRBJ2-3, reads KAGVTQTPRYLIKTRGQQVTLSCSPISGHRSVSWYQQTPGQGLQFLFEYFSETQRNKGNFPGRFSGRQFSNSRSEMNVSTLELGDSALYLCASNSGEVDTQYFGPGTRLTVL.

The rearrangement links TRBV7-3 to TRBJ2-1, with D maybe TRBD2 (6 bases). Germline CDR1 and CDR2: SGHTA and FQGTGA. Between the trimmed V and J ends, which lost 3 bases and 0 bases, there was a span of 9 bases. This CDR3 has 15 amino acids. In nucleotides, the CDR3 is TGTGCCAGCAGCTTGGAGGGATACTCCTACAATGAGCAGTTCTTC. Translating gives CASSLEGYSYNEQFF.

V is TRBV27 and J is TRBJ2-7; 9 positions agree with TRBD1. This CDR3 spans 15 amino acids. CDR1 is MNHEY and CDR2 is SMNVEV in the germline V gene (reference sequence). Germline trimming cut 4 bases from V and 5 bases from J; bases unmatched to any gene: 9. In nucleotides, the CDR3 is TGTGCCAGCAGTTCGGCGGGACAGGGAGTCCACGAGCAGTACTTC. Translating gives CASSSAGQGVHEQYF.

The chain carries TRBV13 and TRBJ2-7, with D perhaps TRBD1 (5 bases). The CDR3 consists of 15 residues. Trimming cost V 6 bases and J 6 bases, with 21 bases left between them. Germline assignment: CDR1 PRHDT and CDR2 FYEKMQ (reference sequence). Here the CDR3 reads CASRLLRTGESEQYF. The CDR3 bases are TGTGCCAGCAGACTACTCCGAACAGGAGAATCCGAGCAGTACTTC. Looking up the rest from reference TRBV13 and TRBJ2-7 gives the full variable domain: AAGVIQSPRHLIKEKRETATLKCYPIPRHDTVYWYQQGPGQDPQFLISFYEKMQSDKGSIPDRFSAQQFSDYHSELNMSSLELGDSALYFCASRLLRTGESEQYFGPGTRLTVT.

This clone came up once. The rearrangement joins TRBV18 to TRBJ2-7, with 12 positions matching TRBD2. The CDR3 covers 17 residues. J was trimmed by 1 base and V by 5 bases; bases with no gene match: 9. CDR1 and CDR2 (germline): KGHSH, LQKENI. The CDR3 nucleotides read TGTGCCAGCTCAGTACCGACTAGCGGGAGAAGATCCTACGAGCAGTACTTC. It codes for CASSVPTSGRRSYEQYF.

The chain uses TRBV5-6 and TRBJ1-5; no definite D call. V lost 4 bases and J lost 2, with 7 bases in between. Germline V CDR1 and CDR2: SGHDT, YYEEEE. This CDR3 comprises 13 residues. The CDR3 loop is CASSDAGNQPQHF. CDR3 in DNA: TGTGCCAGCAGCGATGCGGGCAATCAGCCCCAGCATTTT.

J is TRBJ2-1 and V is TRBV29-1; 9 positions match TRBD2. This CDR3 comprises 14 residues. The germline gives CDR1 SQVTM, CDR2 ANQGSEA. Trimming at V came to 2 bases and at J to 8 bases, leaving 7 bases not matched to a gene. In nucleotides, the CDR3 is TGCAGCGTTGAAAGAAGCGGGAGGCCCGATGAGCAGTTCTTC. This encodes CSVERSGRPDEQFF.

The J gene is TRBJ2-3, the V gene TRBV29-1; weak D call: TRBD2 (5 bases). This CDR3 has 16 amino acids. V lost 4 bases to trimming and J lost 0 bases, with 17 bases between them. Per germline, CDR1 SQVTM and CDR2 ANQGSEA. The CDR3 loop reads CSVVSGSSSSTDTQYF. CDR3 DNA sequence: TGCAGCGTTGTGTCGGGATCGTCAAGTAGCACAGATACGCAGTATTTT.

This clone was found a few times. The chain couples TRBV30 to TRBJ1-6; D is perhaps TRBD1 (5 bases). V was cut by 1 base and J by 7 bases, with 14 bases left in between. The CDR3 runs 15 residues. Germline values: CDR1 GTSNPN, CDR2 SVGIG (reference sequence). In DNA form, the CDR3 reads TGTGCCTGGAGTGCTCCTCAGGGAAGGAATTCACCCCTCCACTTT. This encodes CAWSAPQGRNSPLHF.

This chain links TRBV5-1 with TRBJ2-7, with TRBD2 matching 9 bases. V shed 0 bases and J 4 bases; nucleotides not matched to a gene: 8. The CDR3 has 16 amino acids. Germline CDR1 is SGHRS and CDR2 is YFSETQ. CDR3 amino acids: CASSLVGVSGGYEQYF. CDR3 bases: TGCGCCAGCAGCTTGGTGGGCGTTAGCGGGGGTTACGAGCAGTACTTC.

The V gene is TRBV5-6, the J gene TRBJ1-3; weak D call: TRBD1 (6 bases). In germline, CDR1 is SGHDT, CDR2 YYEEEE. Trimming pared 0 bases from V and 4 bases from J, leaving 11 bases between. The CDR3 extends over 15 amino acids. The DNA of the CDR3 is TGTGCCAGCAGCTTGGATTGGGGGCCAGGAAACACCATATATTTT. Translation gives CASSLDWGPGNTIYF.

The table lists this clone with a count of one. This chain links TRBV5-6 with TRBJ1-3, with 8 bases identical to TRBD1. The germline V gene encodes CDR1 SGHDT and CDR2 YYEEEE. V gave up 4 bases and J gave up 2 bases; unmatched junction bases: 2. The CDR3 sequence is 14 residues long. CDR3 loop: CASSARGPGNTIYF. CDR3 nucleotides: TGTGCCAGCAGCGCCAGGGGGCCTGGAAACACCATATATTTT. Using reference TRBV5-6 and TRBJ1-3 for the parts outside the CDR3, the full variable domain is DAGVTQSPTHLIKTRGQQVTLRCSPKSGHDTVSWYQQALGQGPQFIFQYYEEEERQRGNFPDRFSGHQFPNYSSELNVNALLLGDSALYLCASSARGPGNTIYFGEGSWLTVV.